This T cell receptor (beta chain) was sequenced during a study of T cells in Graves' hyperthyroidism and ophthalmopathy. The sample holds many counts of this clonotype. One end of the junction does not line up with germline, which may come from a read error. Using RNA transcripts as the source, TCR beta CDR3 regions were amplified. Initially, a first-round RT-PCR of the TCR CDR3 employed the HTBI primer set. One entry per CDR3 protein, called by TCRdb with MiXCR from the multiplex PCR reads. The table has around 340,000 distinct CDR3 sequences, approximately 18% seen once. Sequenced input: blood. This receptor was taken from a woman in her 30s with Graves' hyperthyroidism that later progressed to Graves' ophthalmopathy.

Here the CDR3 DNA reads TGTGCCAGCAGCCAAGACAGGGGGAACTATGGCTACACCTTC. It yields the protein CASSQDRGNYGYTF. The V gene is TRBV4-1, the J gene TRBJ1-2; TRBD1 agrees at 9 bases. The CDR3 is made up of 14 amino acids. CDR1 and CDR2 from the germline V gene are MGHRA and YSYEKL.